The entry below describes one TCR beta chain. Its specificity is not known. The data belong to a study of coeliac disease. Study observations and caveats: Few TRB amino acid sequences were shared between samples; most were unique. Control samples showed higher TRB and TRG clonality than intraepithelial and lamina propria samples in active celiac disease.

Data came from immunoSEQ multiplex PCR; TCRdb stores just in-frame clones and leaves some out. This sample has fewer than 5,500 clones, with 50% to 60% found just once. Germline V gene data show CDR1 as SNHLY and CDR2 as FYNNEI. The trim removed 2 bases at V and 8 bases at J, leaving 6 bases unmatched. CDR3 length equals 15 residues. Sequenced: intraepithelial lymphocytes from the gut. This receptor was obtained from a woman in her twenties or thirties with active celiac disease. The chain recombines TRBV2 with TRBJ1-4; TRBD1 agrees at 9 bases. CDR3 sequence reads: CASSETGTGNEKLFF. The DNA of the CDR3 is TGTGCCAGCAGTGAAACCGGGACAGGGAACGAAAAACTGTTTTTT.